This T cell receptor (beta chain) was sequenced for a study of preoperative IRX-2 immunotherapy in early breast cancer (dated by TCRdb to the late 2010s). The library was generated by the immunoSEQ multiplex PCR assay. TCRdb stores this immuneACCESS table with in-frame sequences only. Part of the clones is absent; in the studies checked, under half of the shortfall reflects unresolved V genes, and no reason is known for the rest. This sample is represented by roughly 40,000 clones; approximately 80% of them were singletons. In total, the top ten clones hold roughly 1.1% of the sample. At the junction V is shortened by 5 bases and J by 4 bases, with 17 bases in between. From the germline V gene, CDR1 is SGHNT and CDR2 is YENEEA. Counted from cysteine to phenylalanine, this CDR3 has 15 amino acids. Only CDR3 DNA is held: 45 bases, read in frame from base 1. Comments on this clone: Its antigen has not been determined. No much larger clone is present one base from it, and per-base qualities are unavailable.

Read against the paper, the sample's treatment or condition label means: preoperative locoregional IRX-2 cytokine immunotherapy. The samples were obtained from a phase Ib study that tested preoperative, locoregional IRX-2 cytokine immunotherapy designed to prime immune responses. The donors were early-stage breast cancer patients who were given IRX-2 prior to surgery. The source of this sequence is a human donor with breast cancer. The sequences come from tumor tissue, collected after IRX-2 immunotherapy. The receptor chain draws on TRBV11-3 and TRBJ1-2; the D gene is perhaps TRBD1, on 6 matching bases. The nucleotides read TGTGCCAGCAGCCCCACAGGGTTGGCAACCTATGGCTACACCTTC. It translates as CASSPTGLATYGYTF.